The 11 T cell receptor beta chains below all came from one sample that was sequenced in a study of cytomegalovirus exposure and HLA in healthy donors. The PCR employed 60 Vbeta primers together with 13 Jbeta primers. Clones were sequenced by immunoSEQ multiplex PCR, and TCRdb holds only the in-frame ones, with some missing. Of about 140,000 clones in the sample, 65% to 85% are singletons; the top ten hold 2% to 3%. The material sequenced was PBMCs. The receptors originated from a man aged 45-65 years in good health and CMV-seronegative.

J is TRBJ2-2 and V is TRBV9, with a tentative D call TRBD1 (5 bases). CDR3 length: 17 residues. Trimming took off 0 bases at V and 4 bases at J, with 16 bases between the two ends. Germline V lookup: CDR1 SGDLS, CDR2 YYNGEE. The CDR3 is CASSVAGWGSSTGELFF. The CDR3 region has the DNA TGTGCCAGCAGCGTAGCAGGATGGGGCTCGAGCACCGGGGAGCTGTTTTTT.

V usage is TRBV15 and J usage is TRBJ1-4; D ambiguous. The germline V and J ends were trimmed by 10 bases and 0 bases, with 12 bases remaining between them. Per germline, CDR1 LNHNV and CDR2 YYDKDF (reference sequence). This CDR3 is built from 14 residues. CDR3 loop: CASWGATTNEKLFF. The CDR3 coding sequence is TGTGCCAGTTGGGGAGCAACAACTAATGAAAAACTGTTTTTT. The variable domain in full, with the rest retrieved from reference TRBV15 and TRBJ1-4, is DAMVIQNPRYQVTQFGKPVTLSCSQTLNHNVMYWYQQKSSQAPKLLFHYYDKDFNNEADTPDNFQSRRPNTSFCFLDIRSPGLGDTAMYLCASWGATTNEKLFFGSGTQLSVL.

DNA for the CDR3: TGTGCCAGCAGGGGTACAGGGTCGGATGGCTACACCTTC. Translation gives CASRGTGSDGYTF. The chain has TRBV2 and TRBJ1-2; a weak D match, TRBD1 (6 bases). The CDR3 sequence is 13 residues long. The germline gives CDR1 SNHLY, CDR2 FYNNEI. V lost 6 bases and J 6 bases, leaving 14 bases between the germline ends.

The chain has TRBV2 and TRBJ2-1; weak D call: TRBD2 (6 bases). The CDR3 sequence is 13 residues long. V shed 10 bases and J shed 9 bases, with 19 bases lying between them. The germline gives CDR1 SNHLY, CDR2 FYNNEI. The CDR3 region is CATSLAGSSEQFF. CDR3 nucleotides: TGTGCCACCTCCCTGGCGGGGTCTAGTGAGCAGTTCTTC.

V is TRBV27 and J is TRBJ1-5, with D unclear. Germline CDR1 is MNHEY and CDR2 is SMNVEV (reference sequence). This CDR3 has 12 amino acids. The V end was cut by 6 bases, the J end by 4 bases, with 7 bases between. The CDR3 bases are TGTGCCAGCAGAACGGGAAATCAGCCCCAGCATTTT. This encodes CASRTGNQPQHF.

In its sample, this clone was seen a few times. The chain joins TRBV6-1 to TRBJ1-2; 7 bases are a match to TRBD1. The CDR3 is made up of 14 amino acids. The junction had 13 bases not matched to a gene; V was cut back by 7 bases and J by 8 bases. Germline CDR1 and CDR2: MNHNS and SASEGT. The DNA for the CDR3 is TGTGCCAGCACCATGGGGGGACAGCTTGTCGGCTACACCTTC. Encoded protein: CASTMGGQLVGYTF.

The chain couples TRBV6-1 to TRBJ1-5, with 7 nucleotides matching TRBD1. Trimming removed 6 bases from V and 2 bases from J; junction bases left unmatched: 7. The CDR3 covers 15 residues. The germline V gene encodes CDR1 MNHNS and CDR2 SASEGT. CDR3 in amino acids: CASRRLDRGNQPQHF. The CDR3 nucleotides read TGTGCCAGCAGGAGACTCGACAGGGGCAATCAGCCCCAGCATTTT.

The V and J genes are TRBV5-6 and TRBJ1-1, with D possibly TRBD1 on 6 matching bases. The CDR3 totals 12 residues. Germline loops: CDR1 SGHDT, CDR2 YYEEEE. Trimming took off 4 bases at V and 7 bases at J, with 11 bases between the two ends. The CDR3: CASSPRTVEAFF. The CDR3 coding sequence is TGTGCCAGCAGCCCACGGACAGTTGAAGCTTTCTTT.

This sequence joins TRBV2 and TRBJ1-1, with D possibly TRBD1 on 5 matching bases. Germline CDR1 is SNHLY and CDR2 is FYNNEI. Trimming took 7 bases from V and 1 from J, leaving 13 bases between them. The CDR3 has 14 amino acids. This CDR3 reads CASTLDTWNTEAFF. The DNA for the CDR3 is TGTGCCAGCACTCTGGACACTTGGAACACTGAAGCTTTCTTT.

There are a few counts of this clone. The chain recombines TRBV12-2 with TRBJ1-1. TRBV12-2 represents a pseudogene. The CDR3 has 14 amino acids. This CDR3 reads CASRPTNADTEAFF. For the CDR3, the DNA is TGTGCAAGTCGCCCGACCAATGCGGACACTGAAGCTTTCTTT.

The chain couples TRBV5-6 to TRBJ2-5; a weak D match, TRBD1 (6 bases). V dropped 9 bases and J dropped 0 bases, with 18 bases sitting between them. Germline CDR1 is SGHDT and CDR2 is YYEEEE. The CDR3 has 15 residues. CDR3 in amino acids: CATLPGHRNQETQYF. Written as DNA, the CDR3 is TGTGCCACCCTCCCGGGACACCGGAACCAAGAGACCCAGTACTTC.